Shown below are 15 T cell receptor beta chains from a single sample sequenced in a study of Tregs in tolerant kidney transplant recipients. The nonmyeloablative bone marrow transplants came from related graft donors, with transient mixed chimerism. Here immunoSEQ multiplex PCR was the method, and the copy in TCRdb shows in-frame clones only, minus some. The table includes tens of thousands of clones, about 90% detected once. The sequencing used CD4+ T cells from blood (PBMCs), collected 6 months after the transplant. All receptors come from a human patient who received a combined kidney and bone marrow transplant. The graft donor may have given rise to some T cells.

The rearrangement links TRBV4-1 to TRBJ2-7; D may be TRBD1 (6 bases). Trimming removed 4 bases from V and 0 bases from J, with 25 bases in between. The CDR3 loop spans 19 amino acids. Germline-derived CDR1 and CDR2 are MGHRA and YSYEKL. The CDR3 region has the DNA TGCGCCAGCAGCCTCACGGTGGCAAGGAGCAGGGGAGACTCCTACGAGCAGTACTTC. It specifies CASSLTVARSRGDSYEQYF.

The V and J genes are TRBV29-1 and TRBJ2-3, with D possibly TRBD1 on 6 matching bases. V was pared by 7 bases and J by 1 base, with 9 bases between. The CDR3 runs 12 residues. CDR1 is SQVTM and CDR2 is ANQGSEA in the germline V gene. In DNA, the CDR3 is TGCAGCGCCCGACAGGGCACAGATACGCAGTATTTT. This codes for CSARQGTDTQYF.

The rearrangement uses TRBV27 and TRBJ1-1, with D possibly TRBD1 on 6 matching bases. Germline CDR1 MNHEY, CDR2 SMNVEV (reference sequence). Trimming took 3 bases from V and 4 from J, leaving 15 bases between them. This CDR3 spans 15 amino acids. CDR3 residues: CASSFNRGGSTEAFF. The CDR3 nucleotides are TGTGCCAGCAGTTTCAATAGGGGGGGAAGCACTGAAGCTTTCTTT.

The V call is TRBV19, the J call TRBJ1-2; 8 nucleotides match TRBD1. The V gene's germline CDR1 is LNHDA and CDR2 SQIVND (reference sequence). The junction had 10 bases not matched to a gene; V was cut back by 6 bases and J by 7 bases. The CDR3 consists of 14 residues. For the CDR3, the DNA is TGTGCCAGTAGGGGGGACAGGTCATGGAGTGGCTACACCTTC. The encoded protein is CASRGDRSWSGYTF.

This rearrangement joins TRBV14 to TRBJ1-1; no definite D call. V was cut by 2 bases and J by 6 bases, with 10 bases left in between. This CDR3 region has 13 residues. Germline V CDR1 and CDR2: SGHDN, FVKESK. CDR3 nucleotide sequence: TGTGCCAGCAGCCAAAGTACGCGGGCTGAAGCTTTCTTT. Its translation is CASSQSTRAEAFF.

The gene calls are TRBV5-1 and TRBJ1-1; D uncertain. CDR1 is SGHRS, CDR2 YFSETQ, per germline. V dropped 5 bases and J dropped 4 bases, with 9 bases sitting between them. This CDR3 contains 12 residues. CDR3 bases: TGCGCCAGCAGTTTTCCTTCCACTGAAGCTTTCTTT. It encodes CASSFPSTEAFF.

The chain has TRBV18 and TRBJ2-5; 7 bases line up with TRBD1. V shed 3 bases, J shed 4 bases, and the junction held 14 bases outside the gene matches. The germline V gene has CDR1 KGHSH and CDR2 LQKENI. CDR3 length: 17 residues. The CDR3 DNA is TGTGCCAGCTCACCCGTACCATCCACAGGGGTGGGAGAGACCCAGTACTTC. It codes for CASSPVPSTGVGETQYF.

The chain joins TRBV20-1 to TRBJ1-5, with D unresolved. Per the germline V gene, CDR1 is DFQATT and CDR2 is SNEGSKA (reference sequence). V shed 1 base and J shed 10 bases, with 8 bases lying between them. The CDR3 has 11 amino acids. The CDR3 here is CSARANGPQHF. The CDR3 DNA reads as TGCAGTGCTAGAGCTAACGGTCCCCAGCATTTT.

The gene calls are TRBV5-4 and TRBJ2-7; weak D call: TRBD1 (6 bases). Germline assignment: CDR1 SGHNT and CDR2 YYREEE (reference sequence). The CDR3 totals 16 residues. Between the trimmed V and J ends, which lost 4 bases and 2 bases, there was a span of 19 bases. CDR3 residues: CASSLGGDPAPYEQYF. Here the CDR3 DNA reads TGTGCCAGCAGCCTAGGGGGAGATCCCGCCCCCTACGAGCAGTACTTC.

V is TRBV7-9 and J is TRBJ2-5; 9 bases are a match to TRBD1. The DNA end is a closer match to TRBJ2-7, so the J assignment may be wrong. There are 16 residues in the CDR3. Germline lookup yields CDR1 SEHNR and CDR2 FQNEAQ (reference sequence). The CDR3 nucleotides are TGTGCCAGCAGCTTAGTGAGGACAGGGGTATCCTACGAGCAGTACTTC. This gives the protein CASSLVRTGVSYEQYF.

The chain uses TRBV6-5 and TRBJ2-1; TRBD2 agrees at 11 bases. The V segment lost 2 bases and the J segment 9 bases; nucleotides outside the gene matches: 6. The germline V gene encodes CDR1 MNHEY and CDR2 SVGAGI. The length of the CDR3 is 15 residues. The CDR3 reads CASSYISGGAPEQFF. The CDR3 bases are TGTGCCAGCAGTTACATTAGCGGGGGGGCCCCTGAGCAGTTCTTC.

The chain has TRBV4-1 and TRBJ1-2; 7 bases fit TRBD1. The V segment lost 4 bases and the J segment 1 base; nucleotides outside the gene matches: 6. The CDR3 covers 15 residues. Germline V gene lookup returns CDR1 MGHRA and CDR2 YSYEKL. Written as DNA, the CDR3 is TGCGCCAGCAGCCGGGGGACAGTAGGTAACTATGGCTACACCTTC. Amino acids: CASSRGTVGNYGYTF.

This clone was seen only once. The chain couples TRBV13 to TRBJ2-3; TRBD2 aligns across 9 bases. The trim removed 4 bases at V and 1 base at J, leaving 6 bases unmatched. Germline lookup yields CDR1 PRHDT and CDR2 FYEKMQ (reference sequence). The CDR3 is 16 residues long. The CDR3 sequence is CASSSGGGEGTDTQYF. The CDR3 region has the DNA TGTGCCAGCAGCTCGGGCGGGGGGGAGGGCACAGATACGCAGTATTTT.

The J gene is TRBJ2-7, the V gene TRBV21-1; the table names TRBD1, a call not compared with the DNA. TRBV21-1 is tagged as a pseudogene. CDR3 length equals 15 residues. CDR3 in DNA: TGTGCCAGCAGCGTCGGGACAGGGGGAGGAATCGAGCAGTACTTC. Protein product: CASSVGTGGGIEQYF.

The chain combines TRBV7-9 with TRBJ1-1, with 7 bases lining up with TRBD1. Germline loops: CDR1 SEHNR, CDR2 FQNEAQ (reference sequence). This CDR3 has 14 amino acids. The J segment lost 4 bases and the V segment lost 2 bases, leaving 4 bases of the junction unmatched. This CDR3 is CASSLPQGTTEAFF. As DNA, the CDR3 is TGTGCCAGCAGCTTACCACAGGGGACCACTGAAGCTTTCTTT.